These 22 T cell receptor beta chains came from one sample sequenced in a study of blood T cell repertoires in COVID-19. Sequenced by immunoSEQ multiplex PCR; TCRdb stores in-frame clones only, minus some. The repertoire consists of about 160,000 clones, with 80% to 90% occurring once and the leading ten covering under 15%. The material sequenced was peripheral blood. The receptor source for this set is a man in his late teens or twenties with COVID-19, enrolled during active disease.

This clone was found once. CDR3 sequence reads: CASSQLAGPYNEQFF. In DNA form, the CDR3 reads TGTGCCAGCAGCCAGCTAGCGGGACCCTACAATGAGCAGTTCTTC. J is TRBJ2-1 and V is TRBV7-7; 9 positions match TRBD2. The length of the CDR3 is 15 residues. Germline trimming cut 5 bases from V and 2 bases from J; bases unmatched to any gene: 4. The germline gives CDR1 SSHAT, CDR2 FNYEAQ (reference sequence).

The chain recombines TRBV3-1 (or the pseudogene TRBV3-2) with TRBJ2-2; no reliable D call. Germline CDR1 reads LGHDT; CDR2 reads YNNKEL (reference sequence). This CDR3 comprises 14 residues. The ends were cut back, 3 bases at V and 8 bases at J, with 13 bases in the middle. CDR3 in amino acids: CASSQSRFQGELFF. In DNA form, the CDR3 reads TGTGCCAGCAGCCAGTCCCGTTTCCAGGGGGAGCTGTTTTTT.

This clone was counted a single time. CDR3 bases: TGTGCCAGCAGCCACCCGGCCGGGGAAGCTTTCTTT. This translates into CASSHPAGEAFF. V is TRBV6-6 and J is TRBJ1-1; D not certain. With 6 bases removed from V and 8 bases from J, the gap between germline ends came to 13 bases. CDR3 length equals 12 residues. Germline V lookup: CDR1 MNHNY, CDR2 SVGAGI (reference sequence).

The rearrangement links TRBV9 to TRBJ2-3; 7 bases match TRBD1. The V segment lost 0 bases and the J segment 4 bases; nucleotides outside the gene matches: 8. Germline assignment: CDR1 SGDLS and CDR2 YYNGEE. There are 16 residues in the CDR3. CDR3 coding DNA: TGTGCCAGCAGCGTAGAAAGGGGGCTCTTCCCAGATACGCAGTATTTT. It codes for CASSVERGLFPDTQYF. Combining the CDR3 with reference TRBV9 and TRBJ2-3 gives the whole variable domain DSGVTQTPKHLITATGQRVTLRCSPRSGDLSVYWYQQSLDQGLQFLIQYYNGEERAKGNILERFSAQQFPDLHSELNLSSLELGDSALYFCASSVERGLFPDTQYFGPGTRLTVL.

The V call is TRBV28, the J call TRBJ1-2, with 7 bases matching TRBD1. This CDR3 comprises 13 residues. Losses at the gene ends were 7 bases for V and 11 bases for J; bases not matched to a gene: 13. Germline V gives CDR1 MDHEN, CDR2 SYDVKM. CDR3 loop: CASKNRDSHRYTF. The CDR3 DNA sequence: TGTGCCAGCAAAAACCGGGACAGCCACCGTTACACCTTC.

J is TRBJ2-5 and V is TRBV2; 7 bases are shared with TRBD1. CDR1 and CDR2 from the germline V gene are SNHLY and FYNNEI. The CDR3 is made up of 15 amino acids. The V gene end was trimmed by 4 bases and the J gene end by 4 bases; junction bases not matched to a gene: 9. CDR3 DNA sequence: TGTGCCAGCAGTGCCTACAGGGGATTTCGAGAGACCCAGTACTTC. Translating it yields CASSAYRGFRETQYF.

V and J are TRBV18 and TRBJ1-2; 10 bases map to TRBD1. The V and J ends lost 0 bases and 8 bases, in that order; junction bases with no gene match: 12. Germline CDR1 KGHSH, CDR2 LQKENI. The CDR3 totals 17 residues. The CDR3 DNA sequence: TGTGCCAGCTCACCACCGGGGGACAGGGGCCTATCGGCGGGCTACACCTTC. It translates to CASSPPGDRGLSAGYTF.

The chain couples TRBV4-3 to TRBJ1-2, with TRBD1 as a possible D gene (6 bases). The CDR3 covers 15 residues. Germline loops: CDR1 LGHNA, CDR2 YSLEER. Trimming shortened V by 1 base and J by 5 bases, and 14 bases separated the two germline ends. The DNA of the CDR3 is TGCGCCAGCAGCCAAGCGCACAGGGACGGATATGGCTACACCTTC. It is translated as CASSQAHRDGYGYTF.

The V call is TRBV29-1, the J call TRBJ2-1; the D gene is possibly TRBD2 (6 bases). The CDR3 spans 14 residues. The germline V and J ends were trimmed by 7 bases and 1 base, with 14 bases remaining between them. The germline V gene has CDR1 SQVTM and CDR2 ANQGSEA. The DNA of the CDR3 is TGCAGCGGTATGCAAGCGGGTTCCTACAATGAGCAGTTCTTC. Amino acid sequence: CSGMQAGSYNEQFF.

The rearrangement uses TRBV6-2 or TRBV6-3 and TRBJ1-2; D is unclear. Germline lookup yields CDR1 MNHEY and CDR2 SVGEGT. Trimming left V 4 bases short and J 6 bases short, with 15 bases between. The CDR3 spans 14 residues. CDR3 nucleotides: TGTGCCAGCAGTTCGGGCCAGCGGGCTAATGGCTACACCTTC. Amino acids: CASSSGQRANGYTF.

V is TRBV11-3 and J is TRBJ2-7; perhaps TRBD2 as D (5 bases). The CDR3 is 11 residues long. Germline-derived CDR1 and CDR2 are SGHNT and YENEEA. This CDR3 is CRGAGGYEQYF. The CDR3, as DNA: TGTCGTGGCGCTGGAGGTTACGAGCAGTACTTC.

The V and J genes are TRBV5-4 and TRBJ2-3, with 14 positions matching TRBD2. Looked up from germline, CDR1 is SGHNT and CDR2 is YYREEE (reference sequence). The V gene end was trimmed by 4 bases and the J gene end by 4 bases; junction bases not matched to a gene: 5. The CDR3 contains 16 residues. CDR3 in DNA: TGTGCCAGCAGCCTACGACTAGCGGGAGGGGCAGATACGCAGTATTTT. This translates into CASSLRLAGGADTQYF.

The V gene is TRBV28, the J gene TRBJ2-3; 14 bases line up with TRBD2. CDR3 size: 21 residues. Germline lookup yields CDR1 MDHEN and CDR2 SYDVKM. The junction had 16 bases not matched to a gene; V was cut back by 5 bases and J by 0 bases. The CDR3 DNA is TGTGCCAGCAGTCAAAACCCCGGGACTAGCGGGAGATCTACTAGCACAGATACGCAGTATTTT. The encoded protein is CASSQNPGTSGRSTSTDTQYF.

This clone was detected only a few times. The chain couples TRBV28 to TRBJ1-3, with D unclear. The V end was cut by 5 bases, the J end by 3 bases, with 14 bases between. CDR1 and CDR2 from the germline V gene are MDHEN and SYDVKM. The CDR3 is 15 residues long. CDR3 protein: CASSQDREGGNTIYF. For the CDR3, the DNA is TGTGCCAGCAGTCAGGATAGGGAGGGTGGAAACACCATATATTTT.

The rearrangement links TRBV6-6 to TRBJ1-6, with 8 bases matching TRBD1. CDR1 is MNHNY, CDR2 SVGAGI, per germline (reference sequence). The CDR3 is 17 amino acids. V lost 5 bases and J lost 4; bases outside the gene matches: 10. The CDR3 DNA reads TGTGCCAGCAGTCGACGGACAGGGACCGATTATAATTCACCCCTCCACTTT. Translated, it gives CASSRRTGTDYNSPLHF.

This chain uses TRBV15 with TRBJ2-5, with 7 nucleotides matching TRBD2. This CDR3 is built from 15 residues. J was trimmed by 2 bases and V by 1 base; bases with no gene match: 4. Looked up from germline, CDR1 is LNHNV and CDR2 is YYDKDF (reference sequence). The CDR3 DNA sequence: TGTGCCACCAGCAGAGGGACTAGAACACAAGAGACCCAGTACTTC. Translated: CATSRGTRTQETQYF.

The chain uses TRBV15 and TRBJ2-7; perhaps TRBD1 as D (5 bases). Germline-derived CDR1 and CDR2 are LNHNV and YYDKDF (reference sequence). Deletions cut 0 bases from V and 1 base from J, with 10 bases between. The CDR3 has 15 residues. CDR3 in amino acids: CATSRDSGSSYEQYF. CDR3 nucleotide sequence: TGTGCCACCAGCAGAGATTCAGGGTCTTCCTACGAGCAGTACTTC. Complete variable domain (other parts from reference TRBV15 and TRBJ2-7): DAMVIQNPRYQVTQFGKPVTLSCSQTLNHNVMYWYQQKSSQAPKLLFHYYDKDFNNEADTPDNFQSRRPNTSFCFLDIRSPGLGDTAMYLCATSRDSGSSYEQYFGPGTRLTVT.

The CDR3 coding sequence is TGCGCCAGCAGCTTTCCGGGACAAGGAGACATTCAGTACTTC. It specifies CASSFPGQGDIQYF. The rearrangement links TRBV5-1 to TRBJ2-4; D might be TRBD1 (6 bases). The V gene's germline CDR1 is SGHRS and CDR2 YFSETQ. Trimming pared 2 bases from V and 8 bases from J, leaving 14 bases between. This CDR3 region has 14 residues.

This chain links TRBV19 with TRBJ1-2; D might be TRBD1 (6 bases). Trimming removed 5 bases from V and 7 bases from J, with 20 bases in between. Germline CDR1 is LNHDA and CDR2 is SQIVND (reference sequence). CDR3 length: 15 amino acids. The CDR3 here is CASSGSPSGRGGYTF. CDR3 in DNA: TGTGCCAGTAGTGGAAGCCCCTCGGGCAGGGGTGGCTACACCTTC. Complete variable domain (other parts from reference TRBV19 and TRBJ1-2): DGGITQSPKYLFRKEGQNVTLSCEQNLNHDAMYWYRQDPGQGLRLIYYSQIVNDFQKGDIAEGYSVSREKKESFPLTVTSAQKNPTAFYLCASSGSPSGRGGYTFGSGTRLTVV.

This clone was detected once. The chain recombines TRBV29-1 with TRBJ2-1; D unresolved. Trimming removed 7 bases at V and 4 bases at J, with 14 bases between. The CDR3 length is 13 residues. Germline lookup yields CDR1 SQVTM and CDR2 ANQGSEA. This CDR3 reads CSGDSGIYNEQFF. Here the CDR3 DNA reads TGCAGCGGAGATTCAGGTATTTACAATGAGCAGTTCTTC.

The chain carries TRBV5-4 and TRBJ2-1; perhaps TRBD2 as D (6 bases). The CDR3 has 12 residues. With 4 bases removed from V and 9 bases from J, the gap between germline ends came to 11 bases. In germline, CDR1 is SGHNT, CDR2 YYREEE (reference sequence). CDR3 amino acids: CASSLAGREQFF. In DNA form, the CDR3 reads TGTGCCAGCAGCCTTGCGGGACGTGAGCAGTTCTTC.

The rearrangement uses TRBV27 and TRBJ2-3; 11 bases are shared with TRBD2. Germline CDR1 is MNHEY and CDR2 is SMNVEV (reference sequence). V trimming: 4 bases; J trimming: 10 bases; junction bases outside the gene matches: 1. The CDR3 has 12 amino acids. CDR3 region: CASSSTSGAQYF. CDR3 bases: TGTGCCAGCAGTTCGACTAGCGGGGCGCAGTATTTT.